This T cell receptor beta chain was observed in a study of shared clonotypes between healthy human individuals. Points from the study as a whole: Large sequencing depth failed to make sorted-subset sequencing complete, rarefaction showed.

Measured with immunoSEQ multiplex PCR; TCRdb has only the in-frame clones, and not every one. The sample includes 950,000 to 1,200,000 clones, about 80% seen only once; the top ten take about 0.89%. Turning to this clone: Its antigen is not identified.

CD45RA-negative memory and CD45RA+ naive subsets were split from the CD4+ cells. Between the trimmed V and J ends, which lost 3 bases and 3 bases, there was a span of 8 bases. The CDR3 consists of 12 residues. Germline loops: CDR1 GTSNPN, CDR2 SVGIG (reference sequence). Material: memory CD4+ T cells from PBMCs. The subset is: CD45RA-negative fraction. The TCR sequence derives from a man between 18 and 35 years old in good health. Some clones in this sample may be carry-over from other donors' samples. The rearrangement joins TRBV30 to TRBJ2-5; D is uncertain. In DNA form, the CDR3 reads TGTGCCTGGAGCTTCCTCGAAGAGACCCAGTACTTC. Translation gives CAWSFLEETQYF.